These T cell receptor beta chains were read from a single sample in a study of blood T cell repertoires in COVID-19. The data were produced by immunoSEQ multiplex PCR, yet TCRdb's version contains in-frame clones alone and is incomplete. The sample carries about 220,000 clones, approximately 80% recorded once. The sequenced material came from peripheral blood. These receptors came from a man aged 45-65 years with active or convalescent COVID-19. CDR3s include the opening cysteine and the closing phenylalanine or tryptophan. The order of the fields is CDR3 length, V gene, D gene, clone size, J gene, CDR3 DNA, CDR3 protein. D genes are given only for firm matches. Expanded clones are given a class, and other clones once, few, many or no size at all.

CDR3 length: 12
V gene: TRBV2
D gene: -
clone size: -
J gene: TRBJ1-2
CDR3 DNA: TGTGCCGGACATGGGGTTGACTATGGCTACACCTTC
CDR3 protein: CAGHGVDYGYTF

CDR3 length: 14
V gene: TRBV10-1
D gene: -
clone size: once
J gene: TRBJ1-4
CDR3 DNA: TGCGCCAGCCGGGACTCAACAACTAATGAAAAACTGTTTTTT
CDR3 protein: CASRDSTTNEKLFF

CDR3 length: 15
V gene: TRBV7-8
D gene: -
clone size: -
J gene: TRBJ2-7
CDR3 DNA: TGTGCCAGCAGCACCCTCGGACAGAGCTCCTACGAGCAGTACTTC
CDR3 protein: CASSTLGQSSYEQYF

CDR3 length: 15
V gene: TRBV7-9
D gene: TRBD2
clone size: -
J gene: TRBJ2-5
CDR3 DNA: TGTGCCAGCAGCTTACCCCTAGCGGGGAAAGAGACCCAGTACTTC
CDR3 protein: CASSLPLAGKETQYF

CDR3 length: 15
V gene: TRBV19
D gene: -
clone size: -
J gene: TRBJ1-1
CDR3 DNA: TGTGCCAGTAGTATAGATCAGGGGCGAAGCACTGAAGCTTTCTTT
CDR3 protein: CASSIDQGRSTEAFF

CDR3 length: 16
V gene: TRBV5-1
D gene: TRBD1
clone size: -
J gene: TRBJ2-1
CDR3 DNA: TGCGCCAGCAGCTTTAGGAACAGGGGGCTCTACAATGAGCAGTTCTTC
CDR3 protein: CASSFRNRGLYNEQFF

CDR3 length: 15
V gene: TRBV5-4
D gene: -
clone size: -
J gene: TRBJ1-2
CDR3 DNA: TGTGCCAGCAGCTTGCGGCAGAGGGAGGACTATGGCTACACCTTC
CDR3 protein: CASSLRQREDYGYTF

CDR3 length: 16
V gene: TRBV29-1
D gene: TRBD1
clone size: -
J gene: TRBJ2-3
CDR3 DNA: TGCAGCGTTGAACGATTACAGGGGCCCGGGACAGATACGCAGTATTTT
CDR3 protein: CSVERLQGPGTDTQYF

CDR3 length: 11
V gene: TRBV20-1
D gene: -
clone size: -
J gene: TRBJ1-2
CDR3 DNA: TGCAGTGCTACAGGCCACTATGGCTACACCTTC
CDR3 protein: CSATGHYGYTF

CDR3 length: 17
V gene: TRBV28
D gene: TRBD1
clone size: few
J gene: TRBJ1-1
CDR3 DNA: TGTGCCAGCAGTTGGACCCTGACAGGGCGGGGACGGACTGAAGCTTTCTTT
CDR3 protein: CASSWTLTGRGRTEAFF

CDR3 length: 15
V gene: TRBV6-6
D gene: TRBD1
clone size: -
J gene: TRBJ2-7
CDR3 DNA: TGTGCCAGCATGGGTAGGGGACAGGGTCTCTACGAGCAGTACTTC
CDR3 protein: CASMGRGQGLYEQYF

CDR3 length: 15
V gene: TRBV28
D gene: -
clone size: -
J gene: TRBJ1-1
CDR3 DNA: TGTGCCAGCAGTTTATATAACCTCGGGAACACTGAAGCTTTCTTT
CDR3 protein: CASSLYNLGNTEAFF

CDR3 length: 21
V gene: TRBV6-2/TRBV6-3
D gene: TRBD2
clone size: -
J gene: TRBJ2-1
CDR3 DNA: TGTGCCAGCAGTGTTCCGGGACTAGCGGGAGAGGTGAGTTGGTTCGACAATGAGCAGTTCTTC
CDR3 protein: CASSVPGLAGEVSWFDNEQFF

CDR3 length: 16
V gene: TRBV27
D gene: TRBD2
clone size: -
J gene: TRBJ2-2
CDR3 DNA: TGTGCCAGCAGTTTATGGGTAGCGGGGGATACCGGGGAGCTGTTTTTT
CDR3 protein: CASSLWVAGDTGELFF

CDR3 length: 14
V gene: TRBV6-5
D gene: -
clone size: -
J gene: TRBJ2-1
CDR3 DNA: TGTGCCAGCAGTTACGGCAGGGATTACAATGAGCAGTTCTTC
CDR3 protein: CASSYGRDYNEQFF

CDR3 length: 16
V gene: TRBV4-3
D gene: -
clone size: -
J gene: TRBJ2-1
CDR3 DNA: TGCGCCAGCAGCCAAGTAAGGGGGACCCTGTTCTATGAGCAGTTCTTC
CDR3 protein: CASSQVRGTLFYEQFF

CDR3 length: 16
V gene: TRBV14
D gene: TRBD1
clone size: -
J gene: TRBJ2-7
CDR3 DNA: TGTGCCAGCAGCCACACGCCCGGGACAGAATCTTACGAGCAGTACTTC
CDR3 protein: CASSHTPGTESYEQYF

CDR3 length: 14
V gene: TRBV7-9
D gene: -
clone size: -
J gene: TRBJ2-5
CDR3 DNA: TGTGCCAGCAGCTTAACACAGGCACAAGAGACCCAGTACTTC
CDR3 protein: CASSLTQAQETQYF